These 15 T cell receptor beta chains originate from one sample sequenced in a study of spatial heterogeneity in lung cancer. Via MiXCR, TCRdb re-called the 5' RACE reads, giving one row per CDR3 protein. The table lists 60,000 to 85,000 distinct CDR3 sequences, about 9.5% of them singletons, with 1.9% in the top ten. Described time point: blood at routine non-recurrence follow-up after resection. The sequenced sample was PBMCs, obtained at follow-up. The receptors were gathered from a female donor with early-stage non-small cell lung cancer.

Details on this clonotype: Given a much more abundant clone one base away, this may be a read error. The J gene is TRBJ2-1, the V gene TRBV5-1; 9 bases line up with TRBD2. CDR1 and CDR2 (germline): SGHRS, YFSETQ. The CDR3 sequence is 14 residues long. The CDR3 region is CVSSTTGTSHEQFF. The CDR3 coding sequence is TGCGTCAGCAGCACTACCGGGACTAGCCATGAGCAGTTCTTC. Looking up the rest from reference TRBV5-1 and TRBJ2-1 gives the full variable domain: KAGVTQTPRYLIKTRGQQVTLSCSPISGHRSVSWYQQTPGQGLQFLFEYFSETQRNKGNFPGRFSGRQFSNSRSEMNVSTLELGDSALYLCVSSTTGTSHEQFFGPGTRLTVL.

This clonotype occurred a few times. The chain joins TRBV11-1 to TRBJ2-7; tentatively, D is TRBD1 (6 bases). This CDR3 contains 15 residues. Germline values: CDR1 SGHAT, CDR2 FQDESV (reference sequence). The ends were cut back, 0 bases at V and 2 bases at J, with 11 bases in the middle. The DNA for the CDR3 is TGTGCCAGCAGCTTAGCCCCAGGGGCCCCCTACGAGCAGTACTTC. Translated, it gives CASSLAPGAPYEQYF.

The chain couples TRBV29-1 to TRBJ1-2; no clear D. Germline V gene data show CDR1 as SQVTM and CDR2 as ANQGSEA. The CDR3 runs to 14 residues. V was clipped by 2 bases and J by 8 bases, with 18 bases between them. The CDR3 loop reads CSVERSGLLGGYTF. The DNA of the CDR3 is TGCAGCGTTGAAAGGTCAGGCCTTTTGGGGGGCTACACCTTC.

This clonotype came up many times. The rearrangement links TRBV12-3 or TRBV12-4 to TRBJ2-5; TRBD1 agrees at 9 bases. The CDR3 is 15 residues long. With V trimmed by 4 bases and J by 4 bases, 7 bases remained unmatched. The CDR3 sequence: CASSSRTGDGETQYF. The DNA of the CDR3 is TGTGCCAGCAGTTCTAGGACAGGGGACGGAGAGACCCAGTACTTC.

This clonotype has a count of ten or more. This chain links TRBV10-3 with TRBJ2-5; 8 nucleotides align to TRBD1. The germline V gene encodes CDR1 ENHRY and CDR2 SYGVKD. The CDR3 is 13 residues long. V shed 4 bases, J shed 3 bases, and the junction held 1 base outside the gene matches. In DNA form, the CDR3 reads TGTGCCATCAGTGGACAGGGGAAAGAGACCCAGTACTTC. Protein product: CAISGQGKETQYF.

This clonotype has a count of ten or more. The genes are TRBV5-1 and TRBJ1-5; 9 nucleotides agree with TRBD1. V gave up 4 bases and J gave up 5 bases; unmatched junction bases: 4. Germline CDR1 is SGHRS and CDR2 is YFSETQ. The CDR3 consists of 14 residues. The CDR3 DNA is TGCGCCAGCAGCGCAACAGGGGGCGATCAGCCCCAGCATTTT. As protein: CASSATGGDQPQHF.

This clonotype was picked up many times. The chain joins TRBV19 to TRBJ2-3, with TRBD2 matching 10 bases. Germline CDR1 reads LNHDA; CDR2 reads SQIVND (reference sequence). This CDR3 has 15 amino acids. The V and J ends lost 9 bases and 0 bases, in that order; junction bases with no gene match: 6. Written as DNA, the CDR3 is TGTGCCAGCCGGACTAGCGGTCCTAGCACAGATACGCAGTATTTT. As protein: CASRTSGPSTDTQYF.

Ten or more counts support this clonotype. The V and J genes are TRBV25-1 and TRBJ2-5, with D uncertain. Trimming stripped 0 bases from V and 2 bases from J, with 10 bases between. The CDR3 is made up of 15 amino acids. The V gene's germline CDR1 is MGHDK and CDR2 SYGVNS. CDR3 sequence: CASSEYGGAQETQYF. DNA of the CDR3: TGTGCCAGCAGTGAATATGGCGGAGCTCAAGAGACCCAGTACTTC.

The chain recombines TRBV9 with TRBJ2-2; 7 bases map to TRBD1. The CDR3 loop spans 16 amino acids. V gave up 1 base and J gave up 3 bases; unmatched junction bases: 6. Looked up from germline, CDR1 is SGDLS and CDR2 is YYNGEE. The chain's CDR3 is CASSVSPTGDTGELFF. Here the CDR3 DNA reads TGTGCCAGCAGCGTAAGCCCTACAGGGGACACCGGGGAGCTGTTTTTT.

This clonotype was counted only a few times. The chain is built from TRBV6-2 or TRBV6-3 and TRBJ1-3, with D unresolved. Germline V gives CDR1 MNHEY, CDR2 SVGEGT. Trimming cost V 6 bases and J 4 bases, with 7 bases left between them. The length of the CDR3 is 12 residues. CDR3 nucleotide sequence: TGTGCCAGCAGACCATCAGGAAACACCATATATTTT. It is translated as CASRPSGNTIYF.

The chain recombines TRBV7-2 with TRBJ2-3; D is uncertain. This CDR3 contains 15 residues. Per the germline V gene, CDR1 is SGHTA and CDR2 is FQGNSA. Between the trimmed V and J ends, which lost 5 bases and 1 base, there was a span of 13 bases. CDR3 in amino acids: CASSPLRRRTDTQYF. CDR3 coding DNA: TGTGCCAGCAGCCCCCTCCGGCGGCGCACAGATACGCAGTATTTT.

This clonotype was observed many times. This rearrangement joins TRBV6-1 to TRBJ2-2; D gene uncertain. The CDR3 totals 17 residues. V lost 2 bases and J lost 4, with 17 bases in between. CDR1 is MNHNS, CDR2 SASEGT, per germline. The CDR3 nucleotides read TGTGCCAGCAGTGAACTTTTAGGGTTCCCTCGCACCGGGGAGCTGTTTTTT. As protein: CASSELLGFPRTGELFF.

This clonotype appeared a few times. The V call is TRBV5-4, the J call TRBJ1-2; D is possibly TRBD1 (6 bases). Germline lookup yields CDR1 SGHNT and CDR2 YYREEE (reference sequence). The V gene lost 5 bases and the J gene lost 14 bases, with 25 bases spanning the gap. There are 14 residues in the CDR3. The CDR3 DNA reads TGTGCCAGCAGTTCGGACAGTCAAGATTCCCGAAAGACCTTC. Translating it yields CASSSDSQDSRKTF.

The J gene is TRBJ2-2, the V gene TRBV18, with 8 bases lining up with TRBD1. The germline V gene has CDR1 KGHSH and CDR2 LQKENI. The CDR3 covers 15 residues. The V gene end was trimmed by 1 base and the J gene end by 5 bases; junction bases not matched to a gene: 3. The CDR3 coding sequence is TGTGCCAGCTCACCACGGACAGGGCGGACCGGGGAGCTGTTTTTT. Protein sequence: CASSPRTGRTGELFF. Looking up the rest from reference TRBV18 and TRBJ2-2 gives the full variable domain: NAGVMQNPRHLVRRRGQEARLRCSPMKGHSHVYWYRQLPEEGLKFMVYLQKENIIDESGMPKERFSAEFPKEGPSILRIQQVVRGDSAAYFCASSPRTGRTGELFFGEGSRLTVL.

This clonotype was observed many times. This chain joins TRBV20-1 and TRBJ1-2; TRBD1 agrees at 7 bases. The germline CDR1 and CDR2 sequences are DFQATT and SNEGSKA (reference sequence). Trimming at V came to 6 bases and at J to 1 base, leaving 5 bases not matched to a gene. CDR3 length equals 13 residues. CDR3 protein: CSARGQLNYGYTF. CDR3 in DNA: TGCAGTGCCCGGGGACAGCTTAACTATGGCTACACCTTC.